The table lists the clone carrying this T cell receptor beta chain with a few counts. The repertoire was sequenced with immunoSEQ multiplex PCR; TCRdb's copy has only in-frame clones and lacks some. The sample has almost 350,000 clones, about 90% seen once; the top ten hold around 0.92%. V was shortened by 4 bases and J by 4 bases, with 9 bases between the two germline ends. Germline CDR1 SGHRS, CDR2 YFSETQ. The CDR3 extends over 13 amino acids. Each participant's cohort was designated according to participant-reported clinical history. These data originate in a study of blood T cell repertoires in COVID-19. For the study at large: The samples span acute and convalescent COVID-19 from the United States, Italy and Spain.

This TCR was sampled from a woman aged 30 to 39 who had been exposed to COVID-19. The sample consisted of PBMCs or T cells enriched from blood (not recorded which). The chain couples TRBV5-1 to TRBJ1-5; D gene uncertain. The CDR3 nucleotides are TGCGCCAGCAGCCCGGGAGGGAATCAGCCCCAGCATTTT. Amino acid sequence: CASSPGGNQPQHF.